What follows is one TCR beta chain and its context. J gave up 0 bases and V 0 bases, and 2 bases lay outside the gene matches. Germline V CDR1 and CDR2: MNHEY, SVGEGT. The CDR3 has 16 residues. This sample was included in a study of blood T cell repertoires in COVID-19. Study background: COVID-19 samples from acute and convalescent phases originated in the United States, Italy and Spain. In each case, the material was cDNA or gDNA derived from T cells, B-cell-depleted T cells, or PBMCs.

Per the original methods: Reference gene primer amplification in the assay estimated nucleated cell counts. Sequenced by immunoSEQ multiplex PCR; TCRdb stores in-frame clones only, minus some. That table supplies the V and J calls and clone size; D and trimming were determined from the DNA. The table records 90,000 to 150,000 clones, 70% to 80% of them present only once. This chain joins TRBV6-2 or TRBV6-3 and TRBJ2-3; 8 positions agree with TRBD2. The sample taken for sequencing was peripheral blood. The origin of this receptor is a woman at least 80 years old with acute or convalescent COVID-19. The CDR3 loop is CASSYSGGRSTDTQYF. As DNA, the CDR3 is TGTGCCAGCAGTTACTCTGGCGGGAGGAGCACAGATACGCAGTATTTT.